Below are 16 T cell receptor beta chains sequenced from a single sample in a study of metastatic and nonmetastatic thyroid tumors. TCRdb re-clonotyped the PCR reads through MiXCR. The data show about 19,000 clones, with about 15% seen just once and about 18% held by the top ten. All patients were untreated before thyroid surgery. Sequenced material: blood. The receptors stem from a male donor with papillary thyroid cancer or a benign thyroid nodule (not recorded which). Some clones in this sample may be carry-over from other donors' samples.

This clone was seen at least ten times. The chain couples TRBV30 to TRBJ1-2; D call uncertain. Germline lookup yields CDR1 GTSNPN and CDR2 SVGIG (reference sequence). Trimming took 0 bases from V and 8 from J, leaving 22 bases between them. CDR3 length: 16 residues. The CDR3 nucleotides read TGTGCCTGGAGTGTACCCCGTTCGGCCGGAAGGGTCGGCTACACCTTC. It translates to CAWSVPRSAGRVGYTF.

The rearrangement uses TRBV6-2 or TRBV6-3 and TRBJ1-4; D ambiguous. This CDR3 has 17 residues. Per germline, CDR1 MNHEY and CDR2 SVGEGT. Trimming shortened V by 6 bases and J by 8 bases, and 25 bases separated the two germline ends. The CDR3 sequence is CASSLRGHPVEEEKLFF. The CDR3 coding sequence is TGTGCCAGCAGCCTACGCGGGCACCCGGTTGAGGAGGAAAAACTGTTTTTT.

This rearrangement joins TRBV27 to TRBJ2-7, with 9 positions matching TRBD2. The CDR3 covers 19 residues. Trimming took 3 bases from V and 0 from J; bases not matched to a gene: 15. Germline CDR1 reads MNHEY; CDR2 reads SMNVEV (reference sequence). As DNA, the CDR3 is TGTGCCAGCAGTTTGTCCCTACCCGGGACTAGCCTGGGCTCCTACGAGCAGTACTTC. Translation gives CASSLSLPGTSLGSYEQYF.

This clone appeared many times. The V call is TRBV30, the J call TRBJ2-1, with D perhaps matching TRBD1 (5 bases). The length of the CDR3 is 13 residues. V gave up 0 bases and J gave up 6 bases, with 9 bases separating them. Germline CDR1 is GTSNPN and CDR2 is SVGIG (reference sequence). The CDR3 reads CAWSVLGLNEQFF. CDR3 nucleotide sequence: TGTGCCTGGAGTGTATTGGGGCTCAATGAGCAGTTCTTC.

This clone occurred many times. The chain has TRBV6-1 and TRBJ2-1, with 8 bases matching TRBD1. Trimming cost V 4 bases and J 0 bases; bases outside gene matches: 2. The CDR3 sequence is 15 residues long. In germline, CDR1 is MNHNS, CDR2 SASEGT. The CDR3 sequence: CASSVTGGSYNEQFF. The CDR3 coding sequence is TGTGCCAGCAGTGTAACAGGGGGCTCCTACAATGAGCAGTTCTTC.

This clone showed up many times. This chain uses TRBV5-1 with TRBJ1-1; D not certain. This CDR3 has 14 residues. The germline V and J ends were trimmed by 6 bases and 0 bases, with 12 bases remaining between them. CDR1 and CDR2 (germline): SGHRS, YFSETQ. CDR3 sequence (DNA): TGCGCCAGCACCCCCTGGGTGGTGAACACTGAAGCTTTCTTT. Protein product: CASTPWVVNTEAFF.

This clone has ten or more counts. This rearrangement joins TRBV5-4 to TRBJ2-7; TRBD1 matches at 7 bases. This CDR3 has 14 residues. Trimming at V came to 3 bases and at J to 2 bases, leaving 5 bases not matched to a gene. Germline values: CDR1 SGHNT, CDR2 YYREEE (reference sequence). CDR3 in DNA: TGTGCCAGCAGCTCCACAGGGACAGCCTACGAGCAGTACTTC. Protein sequence: CASSSTGTAYEQYF.

In this sample, this clone turned up many times. The V gene is TRBV9, the J gene TRBJ1-1; 8 nucleotides agree with TRBD1. Germline lookup yields CDR1 SGDLS and CDR2 YYNGEE. There are 15 residues in the CDR3. After removal of 2 bases from V and 1 base from J, the junction contained 4 bases not matched to a gene. CDR3 nucleotide sequence: TGTGCCAGCAGCGTCACCGGGACAGGGAACACTGAAGCTTTCTTT. Translated: CASSVTGTGNTEAFF.

This clone has only a few counts. The chain recombines TRBV15 with TRBJ2-2; 7 nucleotides match TRBD1. Germline values: CDR1 LNHNV, CDR2 YYDKDF (reference sequence). The CDR3 spans 13 residues. The junction had 4 bases not matched to a gene; V was cut back by 7 bases and J by 5 bases. The CDR3 DNA reads as TGTGCCACCAATGCCAGGGGGACCGGGGAGCTGTTTTTT. It encodes CATNARGTGELFF.

The chain links TRBV6-4 to TRBJ2-2, with D maybe TRBD2 (6 bases). CDR1 MRHNA and CDR2 SNTAGT come from the germline V gene. This CDR3 region has 15 residues. With 6 bases removed from V and 6 bases from J, the gap between germline ends came to 17 bases. The CDR3 region has the DNA TGTGCCAGCAGCCCCGGGACGGGGGAAGCCGGGGAGCTGTTTTTT. Its translation is CASSPGTGEAGELFF.

The J gene is TRBJ2-7, the V gene TRBV11-2, with 9 bases fitting TRBD1. This CDR3 region has 17 residues. The germline CDR1 and CDR2 sequences are SGHAT and FQNNGV. The V and J ends lost 3 bases and 4 bases, in that order; junction bases with no gene match: 13. Here the CDR3 reads CASSFRPGDRDTYEQYF. Written as DNA, the CDR3 is TGTGCCAGCAGCTTTCGCCCTGGGGACAGGGACACATACGAGCAGTACTTC.

Ten or more counts support this clone. V and J are TRBV18 and TRBJ2-1; no firm D call. Germline CDR1 KGHSH, CDR2 LQKENI. V gave up 6 bases and J gave up 7 bases, with 7 bases separating them. The CDR3 runs 11 residues. The CDR3 DNA sequence: TGTGCCAGCTCGGGCCTTAATGAGCAGTTCTTC. Its protein is CASSGLNEQFF.

The table lists this clone with many counts. The rearrangement links TRBV19 to TRBJ2-3; D is perhaps TRBD1 (6 bases). The ends were cut back, 4 bases at V and 5 bases at J, with 19 bases in the middle. Germline V CDR1 and CDR2: LNHDA, SQIVND (reference sequence). The CDR3 runs to 16 residues. The CDR3 spells CASSTQWGQGGDTQYF. The CDR3 DNA reads as TGTGCCAGTAGTACCCAGTGGGGGCAAGGAGGAGATACGCAGTATTTT.

This clone came up many times. The V call is TRBV28, the J call TRBJ1-1; 8 bases are a match to TRBD1. The V segment lost 2 bases and the J segment 10 bases; nucleotides outside the gene matches: 3. Germline V gene lookup returns CDR1 MDHEN and CDR2 SYDVKM. The length of the CDR3 is 12 residues. The CDR3 DNA reads as TGTGCCAGCAGTTTAAGAACAGGGGGAGCTTTCTTT. This translates into CASSLRTGGAFF.

This clone was recorded at least ten times. The rearrangement links TRBV19 to TRBJ2-7; D is perhaps TRBD1 (6 bases). Trimming shortened V by 6 bases and J by 0 bases, and 12 bases separated the two germline ends. The length of the CDR3 is 14 residues. From germline, CDR1 is LNHDA and CDR2 SQIVND (reference sequence). CDR3 amino acids: CASSRQESSYEQYF. DNA for the CDR3: TGTGCCAGTAGCAGACAGGAAAGCTCCTACGAGCAGTACTTC.

The V and J genes are TRBV12-3 or TRBV12-4 and TRBJ1-1; TRBD1 might be the D (6 bases). The CDR3 totals 17 residues. The germline V and J ends were trimmed by 3 bases and 0 bases, with 17 bases remaining between them. DNA of the CDR3: TGTGCCAGCAGTTTGTATTGGGGGCCAGGAGTGAACACTGAAGCTTTCTTT. Translated, it gives CASSLYWGPGVNTEAFF.